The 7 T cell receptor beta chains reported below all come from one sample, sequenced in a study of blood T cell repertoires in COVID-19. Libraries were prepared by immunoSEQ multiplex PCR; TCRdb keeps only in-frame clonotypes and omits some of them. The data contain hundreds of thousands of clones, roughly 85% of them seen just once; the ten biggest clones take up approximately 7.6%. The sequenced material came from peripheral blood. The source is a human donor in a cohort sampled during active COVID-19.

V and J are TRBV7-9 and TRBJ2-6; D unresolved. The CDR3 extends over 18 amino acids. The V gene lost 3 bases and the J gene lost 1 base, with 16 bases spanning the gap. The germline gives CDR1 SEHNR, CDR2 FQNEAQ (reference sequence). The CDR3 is CASSFKSTDISGANVLTF. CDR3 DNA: TGTGCCAGCAGCTTTAAAAGTACAGACATATCTGGGGCCAACGTCCTGACTTTC.

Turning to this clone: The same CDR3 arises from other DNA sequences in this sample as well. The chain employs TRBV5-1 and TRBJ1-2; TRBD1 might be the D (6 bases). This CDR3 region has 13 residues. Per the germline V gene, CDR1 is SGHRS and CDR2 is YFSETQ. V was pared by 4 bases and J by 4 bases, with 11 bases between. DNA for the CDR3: TGCGCCAGCAGCCTAGGACAGTCCTATGGCTACACCTTC. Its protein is CASSLGQSYGYTF.

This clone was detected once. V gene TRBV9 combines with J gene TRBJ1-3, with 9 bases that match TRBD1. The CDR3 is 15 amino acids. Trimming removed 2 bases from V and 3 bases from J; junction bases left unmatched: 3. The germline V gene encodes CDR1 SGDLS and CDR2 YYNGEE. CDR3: CASSVGQGYGNTIYF. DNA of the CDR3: TGTGCCAGCAGCGTGGGACAGGGTTATGGAAACACCATATATTTT.

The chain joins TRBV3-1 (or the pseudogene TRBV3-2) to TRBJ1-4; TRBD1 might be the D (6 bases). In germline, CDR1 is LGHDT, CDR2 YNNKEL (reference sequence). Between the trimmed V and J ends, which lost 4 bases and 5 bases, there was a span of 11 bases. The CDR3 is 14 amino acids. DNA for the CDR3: TGTGCCAGCAGCCGACTTCAGGGGAATGAAAAACTGTTTTTT. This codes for CASSRLQGNEKLFF.

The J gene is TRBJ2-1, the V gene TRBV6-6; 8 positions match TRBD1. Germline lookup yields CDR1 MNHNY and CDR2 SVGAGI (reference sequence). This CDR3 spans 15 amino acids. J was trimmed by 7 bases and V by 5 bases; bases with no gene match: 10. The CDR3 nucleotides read TGTGCCAGCAGTGACAGGGGACACGACCAGAATGAGCAGTTCTTC. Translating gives CASSDRGHDQNEQFF.

Here the CDR3 reads CASTQEGQMNEQFF. The CDR3, as DNA: TGTGCCAGCACCCAGGAGGGGCAGATGAATGAGCAGTTCTTC. V gene TRBV2 combines with J gene TRBJ2-1; a possible D gene is TRBD2 (6 bases). CDR1 SNHLY and CDR2 FYNNEI come from the germline V gene. Trimming removed 7 bases at V and 7 bases at J, with 17 bases between. This CDR3 contains 14 residues.

DNA of the CDR3: TGCGCCAGCAGCTTGCATCCGCGGGACCGTTACAATGAGCAGTTCTTC. Its translation: CASSLHPRDRYNEQFF. The chain employs TRBV5-1 and TRBJ2-1, with a tentative D call TRBD2 (6 bases). CDR3 length equals 16 residues. Trimming took off 1 base at V and 4 bases at J, with 15 bases between the two ends. Germline CDR1 is SGHRS and CDR2 is YFSETQ. The full variable domain, with the rest looked up from reference TRBV5-1 and TRBJ2-1, is KAGVTQTPRYLIKTRGQQVTLSCSPISGHRSVSWYQQTPGQGLQFLFEYFSETQRNKGNFPGRFSGRQFSNSRSEMNVSTLELGDSALYLCASSLHPRDRYNEQFFGPGTRLTVL.